The T cell receptor beta chain described here comes from a study of blood T cell repertoires in COVID-19. Background on the study: PBMCs, B-cell-depleted T cells, or T cells provided the cDNA or gDNA that made up the material.

The germline V gene has CDR1 SGHRS and CDR2 YFSETQ. V lost 0 bases to trimming and J lost 3 bases, with 5 bases between them. This CDR3 spans 13 amino acids. Libraries were prepared by immunoSEQ multiplex PCR; TCRdb keeps only in-frame clonotypes and omits some of them. The table records 200,000 to 300,000 clones, about four fifths of them present only once. The genes are TRBV5-1 and TRBJ2-3; D uncertain. The sequence was obtained from a woman between 35 and 50 years old who had recovered from COVID-19. Sequenced input: peripheral blood. The CDR3 loop is CASSLESTDTQYF. In nucleotides, the CDR3 is TGCGCCAGCAGCTTGGAGAGTACAGATACGCAGTATTTT. Filled out from reference TRBV5-1 and TRBJ2-3, the complete variable domain reads KAGVTQTPRYLIKTRGQQVTLSCSPISGHRSVSWYQQTPGQGLQFLFEYFSETQRNKGNFPGRFSGRQFSNSRSEMNVSTLELGDSALYLCASSLESTDTQYFGPGTRLTVL.